This T cell receptor (beta chain) was found in a study of CD4+ T cells in melanoma. This CDR3 spans 15 amino acids. V was pared by 4 bases and J by 3 bases, with 6 bases of the junction left unmatched. From germline, CDR1 is SGHRS and CDR2 YFSETQ. This clone was seen more than once but under ten times. Profiled with immunoSEQ multiplex PCR; TCRdb holds only in-frame clones, not every one. The data show roughly 10,000 clones, 55% to 75% seen once. This chain joins TRBV5-1 and TRBJ2-2, with TRBD1 matching 7 bases. The sequence came from a human donor with melanoma. The sequenced sample was cells from a culture (not recorded whether cultured in vitro). The CDR3 DNA is TGCGCCAGCAGCACAAGGACAGGATACACCGGGGAGCTGTTTTTT. Protein sequence: CASSTRTGYTGELFF.